This T cell receptor (beta chain) originates from a study of T cell responses to AZD1222 COVID-19 vaccine. Study results and caveats: Two AZD1222 doses significantly raised spike-specific TCR breadth and depth over controls.

Assay: immunoSEQ multiplex PCR; the TCRdb copy retains only in-frame clones and omits some. The data show under 100,000 clones, 75% to 90% seen once. As concerns this clone: What it recognizes is unknown.

The specimen comprised peripheral blood, sampled on day 0 of AZD1222 vaccination. This sequence originates from an adult in good health.

The DNA for the CDR3 is TGCGCCAGCAGCGGGACAGTCGAGAACACTGAAGCTTTCTTT. This translates into CASSGTVENTEAFF. The V and J genes are TRBV5-1 and TRBJ1-1, with TRBD1 identical over 7 bases. The CDR3 extends over 14 amino acids. The junction had 4 bases not matched to a gene; V was cut back by 4 bases and J by 1 base. CDR1 is SGHRS, CDR2 YFSETQ, per germline.